These 8 T cell receptor beta chains were all obtained from the same sample, sequenced in a study of T cell repertoires in cytomegalovirus infection. No antigens are known for them. Via MiXCR, TCRdb re-called the reads, giving one row per CDR3 protein. This sample has about 500,000 distinct CDR3 sequences; around 35% occur once, and the top ten carry 17%. The specimen comprised cultured PBMCs, sampled from culture after CMV antigen stimulation. These TCRs come from a human donor in good health (CMV status not recorded). Some clones in this sample may be carry-over from other donors' samples.

This clonotype was counted once. The chain uses TRBV25-1 and TRBJ1-6; TRBD1 agrees at 11 bases. Trimming took 4 bases from V and 9 from J; bases not matched to a gene: 8. Germline V gene data show CDR1 as MGHDK and CDR2 as SYGVNS. The CDR3 runs 16 residues. CDR3 region: CASSASPGQGVSPLHF. The DNA of the CDR3 is TGTGCCAGCAGTGCCTCTCCGGGACAGGGGGTTTCACCCCTCCACTTT.

This clonotype was detected ten times or more. This chain connects TRBV7-8 to TRBJ2-1; TRBD2 matches at 8 bases. Trimming cost V 5 bases and J 3 bases; bases outside gene matches: 12. The CDR3 is 17 amino acids. Germline V lookup: CDR1 SGHVS, CDR2 FQNEAQ. Here the CDR3 reads CASSPKARSGIYNEQFF. The CDR3 coding sequence is TGTGCCAGCAGCCCTAAAGCCCGTAGCGGGATCTACAATGAGCAGTTCTTC.

The chain couples TRBV12-3 or TRBV12-4 to TRBJ1-5; no reliable D call. Trimming cost V 7 bases and J 1 base, with 5 bases left between them. The CDR3 spans 12 residues. In nucleotides, the CDR3 is TGTGCCAGCACCACAAGCAATCAGCCCCAGCATTTT. This sequence encodes CASTTSNQPQHF.

The table lists this clonotype with a few counts. This chain joins TRBV28 and TRBJ1-1; D not resolved. This CDR3 is 14 amino acids long. V was trimmed by 6 bases and J by 0 bases, leaving 11 bases between them. The germline gives CDR1 MDHEN, CDR2 SYDVKM. For the CDR3, the DNA is TGTGCCAGCAGCGCGACACCCATGAACACTGAAGCTTTCTTT. It yields the protein CASSATPMNTEAFF.

V usage is TRBV11-3 and J usage is TRBJ2-3; 11 bases are shared with TRBD1. The CDR3 is 19 residues long. In germline, CDR1 is SGHNT, CDR2 YENEEA. V was pared by 4 bases and J by 0 bases, with 12 bases of the junction left unmatched. The CDR3 region is CASSSPGQGATYSTDTQYF. CDR3 coding DNA: TGTGCCAGCAGCTCCCCCGGACAGGGGGCGACATATAGCACAGATACGCAGTATTTT.

The rearrangement joins TRBV10-3 to TRBJ2-3; D call uncertain. Per germline, CDR1 ENHRY and CDR2 SYGVKD. Trimming removed 3 bases at V and 0 bases at J, with 10 bases between. This CDR3 region has 15 residues. The CDR3 sequence: CAISDGGSSTDTQYF. DNA for the CDR3: TGTGCCATCAGTGACGGCGGATCCAGCACAGATACGCAGTATTTT.

The V call is TRBV10-3, the J call TRBJ2-6; D possibly corresponds to TRBD2 (6 bases). V was clipped by 4 bases and J by 0 bases, with 16 bases between them. This CDR3 spans 18 amino acids. The germline V gene encodes CDR1 ENHRY and CDR2 SYGVKD. In DNA form, the CDR3 reads TGTGCCATCAGTGTTCTAGCGCCCACCAACTCTGGGGCCAACGTCCTGACTTTC. This sequence encodes CAISVLAPTNSGANVLTF.

This CDR3 reads CASSFPSRRQETQYF. The DNA of the CDR3 is TGTGCCAGCAGTTTTCCTTCAAGACGCCAAGAGACCCAGTACTTC. This sequence joins TRBV12-3 or TRBV12-4 and TRBJ2-5, with D uncertain. The CDR3 is 15 residues long. Trimming took off 3 bases at V and 1 base at J, with 12 bases between the two ends.